A single T cell receptor beta chain is shown here with its context. This sample stems from a study of T-cell reconstitution after alpha-beta-depleted transplantation in children. Germline CDR1 and CDR2: SQVTM and ANQGSEA. The CDR3 has 15 amino acids. Trimming removed 6 bases from V and 5 bases from J; junction bases left unmatched: 4. Using unique molecular identifiers, the investigators prepared the TCRbeta library. TCRdb analysed the PCR reads with MiXCR anew, one entry per CDR3 protein. The table includes fewer than 400,000 distinct CDR3 sequences, about a quarter detected once. The sequencing used PBMCs, mostly from graft donor cells, collected 180 days after TCRalphabeta/CD19-depleted stem cell transplant. The V call is TRBV29-1, the J call TRBJ2-2; TRBD2 matches at 15 bases. The origin of this receptor is a male patient under 18 who had a stem cell transplant for acute lymphoblastic leukemia, so the T cells may come from the graft donor. CDR3 amino acids: CSVLGLAGGTGELFF. The DNA of the CDR3 is TGCAGCGTCCTTGGACTAGCGGGAGGGACCGGGGAGCTGTTTTTT.